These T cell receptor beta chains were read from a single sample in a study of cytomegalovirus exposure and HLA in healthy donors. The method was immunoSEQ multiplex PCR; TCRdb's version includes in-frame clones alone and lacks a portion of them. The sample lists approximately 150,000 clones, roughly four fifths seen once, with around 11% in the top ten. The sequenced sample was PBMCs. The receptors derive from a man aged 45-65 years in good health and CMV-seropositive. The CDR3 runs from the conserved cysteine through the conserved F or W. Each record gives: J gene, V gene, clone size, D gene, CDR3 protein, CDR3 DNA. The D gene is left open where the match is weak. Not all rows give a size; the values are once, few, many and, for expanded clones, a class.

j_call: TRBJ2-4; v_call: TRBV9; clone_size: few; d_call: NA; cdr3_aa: CASSPRDTLNIQYF; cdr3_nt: TGTGCCAGCAGCCCGAGGGACACCTTAAACATTCAGTACTTC
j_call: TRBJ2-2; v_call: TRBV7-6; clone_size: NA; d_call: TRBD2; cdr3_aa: CASSLSGSVAGELFF; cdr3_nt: TGTGCCAGCAGCCTTAGCGGGAGTGTTGCCGGGGAGCTGTTTTTT
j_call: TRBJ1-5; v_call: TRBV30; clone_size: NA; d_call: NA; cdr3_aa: CAWSVLGYPQPQHF; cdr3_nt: TGTGCCTGGAGTGTACTCGGGTACCCTCAGCCCCAGCATTTT
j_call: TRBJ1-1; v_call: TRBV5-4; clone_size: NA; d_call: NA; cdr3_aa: CASSSKQGLNTEAFF; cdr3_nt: TGTGCCAGCAGCTCCAAACAGGGATTGAACACTGAAGCTTTCTTT
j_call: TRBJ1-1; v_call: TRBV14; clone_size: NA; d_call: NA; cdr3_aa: CASSQTGIGAFF; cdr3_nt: TGTGCCAGCAGCCAAACAGGGATAGGAGCTTTCTTT
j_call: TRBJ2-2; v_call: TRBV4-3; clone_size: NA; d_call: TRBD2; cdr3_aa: CASSQGLGLAGGTGELFF; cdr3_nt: TGCGCCAGCAGCCAAGGTCTGGGACTAGCGGGAGGGACCGGGGAGCTGTTTTTT
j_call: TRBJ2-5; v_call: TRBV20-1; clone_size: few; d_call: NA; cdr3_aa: CSAREPGLQYF; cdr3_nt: TGCAGTGCCCGGGAGCCCGGGTTGCAGTACTTC
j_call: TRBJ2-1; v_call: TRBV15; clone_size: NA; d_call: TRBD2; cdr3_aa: CATSRDRGGARRNEQFF; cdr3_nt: TGTGCCACCAGCAGAGATCGGGGGGGGGCAAGAAGGAATGAGCAGTTCTTC
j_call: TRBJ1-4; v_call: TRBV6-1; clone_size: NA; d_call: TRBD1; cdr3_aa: CASSETGGGSEKLFF; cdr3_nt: TGTGCCAGCAGTGAAACAGGGGGCGGGAGTGAAAAACTGTTTTTT
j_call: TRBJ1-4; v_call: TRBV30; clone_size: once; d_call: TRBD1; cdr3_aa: CAWRLTGGTEKLFF; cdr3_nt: TGTGCCTGGAGGCTGACAGGGGGGACTGAAAAACTGTTTTTT
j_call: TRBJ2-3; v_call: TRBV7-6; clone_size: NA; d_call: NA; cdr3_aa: CASTDGTNTDTQYF; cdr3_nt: TGTGCCAGCACCGACGGAACTAACACAGATACGCAGTATTTT
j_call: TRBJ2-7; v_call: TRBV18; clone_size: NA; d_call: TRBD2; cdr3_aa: CASSTNPSGTYEQYF; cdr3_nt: TGTGCCAGCTCAACCAACCCTAGCGGGACCTACGAGCAGTACTTC
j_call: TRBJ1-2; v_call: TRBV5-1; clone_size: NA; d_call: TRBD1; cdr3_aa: CASSLEGTGVDGYTF; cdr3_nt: TGCGCCAGCAGCTTGGAAGGGACAGGGGTGGATGGCTACACCTTC
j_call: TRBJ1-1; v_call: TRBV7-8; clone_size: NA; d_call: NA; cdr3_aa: CASSLSGNTEAFF; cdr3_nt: TGTGCCAGCAGCTTGTCCGGGAACACTGAAGCTTTCTTT
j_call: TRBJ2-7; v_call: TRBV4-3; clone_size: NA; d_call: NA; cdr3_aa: CASSPFSGYEQYF; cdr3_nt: TGCGCCAGCAGCCCTTTTTCCGGTTACGAGCAGTACTTC
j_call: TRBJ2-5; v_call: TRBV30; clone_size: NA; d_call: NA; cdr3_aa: CALLTGGLGETQYF; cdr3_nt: TGTGCCTTATTAACCGGGGGGCTAGGAGAGACCCAGTACTTC
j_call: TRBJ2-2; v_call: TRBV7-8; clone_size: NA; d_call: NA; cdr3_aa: CASSSGVTGELFF; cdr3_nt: TGTGCCAGCAGCTCAGGGGTTACCGGGGAGCTGTTTTTT
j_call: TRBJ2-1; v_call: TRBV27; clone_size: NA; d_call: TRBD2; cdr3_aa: CASSLTPSSGSDEQFF; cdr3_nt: TGTGCCAGCAGTTTAACCCCGTCTAGCGGGAGCGATGAGCAGTTCTTC
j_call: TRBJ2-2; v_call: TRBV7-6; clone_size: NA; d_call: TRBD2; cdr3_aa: CASTRTSVNTGELFF; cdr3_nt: TGTGCCAGCACCCGAACTAGCGTAAACACCGGGGAGCTGTTTTTT
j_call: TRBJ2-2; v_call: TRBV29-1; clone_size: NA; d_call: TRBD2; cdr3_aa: CSVGLAGRSGTGELFF; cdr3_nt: TGCAGCGTCGGACTAGCGGGACGTTCGGGCACCGGGGAGCTGTTTTTT